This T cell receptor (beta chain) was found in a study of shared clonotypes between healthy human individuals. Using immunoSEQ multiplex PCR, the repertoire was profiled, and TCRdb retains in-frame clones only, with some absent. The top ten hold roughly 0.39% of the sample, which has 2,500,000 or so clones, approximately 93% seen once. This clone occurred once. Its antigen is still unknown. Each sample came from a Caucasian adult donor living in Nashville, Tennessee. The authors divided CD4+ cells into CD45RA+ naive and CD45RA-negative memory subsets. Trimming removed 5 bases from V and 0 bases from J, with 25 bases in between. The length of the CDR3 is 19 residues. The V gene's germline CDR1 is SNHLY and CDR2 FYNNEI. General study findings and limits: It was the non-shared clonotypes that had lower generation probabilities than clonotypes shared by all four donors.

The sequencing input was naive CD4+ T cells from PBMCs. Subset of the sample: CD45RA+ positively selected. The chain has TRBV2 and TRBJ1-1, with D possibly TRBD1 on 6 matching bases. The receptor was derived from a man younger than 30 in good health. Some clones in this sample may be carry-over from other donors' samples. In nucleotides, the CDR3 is TGTGCCAGCAGTTCGCCTCCCTCACAGGGTCTATCTATGAACACTGAAGCTTTCTTT. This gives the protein CASSSPPSQGLSMNTEAFF.